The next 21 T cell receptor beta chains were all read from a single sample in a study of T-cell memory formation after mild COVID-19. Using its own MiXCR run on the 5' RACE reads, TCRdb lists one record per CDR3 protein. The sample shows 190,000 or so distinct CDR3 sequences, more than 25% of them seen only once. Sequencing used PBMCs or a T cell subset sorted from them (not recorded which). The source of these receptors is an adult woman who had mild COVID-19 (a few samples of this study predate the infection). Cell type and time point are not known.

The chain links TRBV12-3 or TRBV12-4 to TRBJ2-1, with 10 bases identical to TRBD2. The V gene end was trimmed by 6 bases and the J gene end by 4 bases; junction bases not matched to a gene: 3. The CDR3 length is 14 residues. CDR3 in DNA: TGTGCCAGCAGGAGCGGGGGGGCGTACAATGAGCAGTTCTTC. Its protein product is CASRSGGAYNEQFF.

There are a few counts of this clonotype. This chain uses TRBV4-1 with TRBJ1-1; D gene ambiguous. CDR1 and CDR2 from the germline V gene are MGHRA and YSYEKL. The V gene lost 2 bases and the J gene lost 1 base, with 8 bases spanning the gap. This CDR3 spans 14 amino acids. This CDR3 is CASSQTRWNTEAFF. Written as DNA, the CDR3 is TGCGCCAGCAGCCAAACAAGGTGGAACACTGAAGCTTTCTTT.

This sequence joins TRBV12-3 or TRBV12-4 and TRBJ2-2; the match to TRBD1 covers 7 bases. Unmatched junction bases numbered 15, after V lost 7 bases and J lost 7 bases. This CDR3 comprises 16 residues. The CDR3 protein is CASNNRDSFFRGELFF. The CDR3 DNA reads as TGTGCCAGCAACAACCGGGACAGTTTCTTCCGCGGGGAGCTGTTTTTT.

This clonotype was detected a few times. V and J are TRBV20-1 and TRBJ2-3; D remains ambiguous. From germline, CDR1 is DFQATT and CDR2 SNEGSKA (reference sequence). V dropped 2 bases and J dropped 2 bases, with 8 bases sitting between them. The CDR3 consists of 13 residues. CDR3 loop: CSARWALTDTQYF. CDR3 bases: TGCAGTGCTAGATGGGCTCTCACAGATACGCAGTATTTT.

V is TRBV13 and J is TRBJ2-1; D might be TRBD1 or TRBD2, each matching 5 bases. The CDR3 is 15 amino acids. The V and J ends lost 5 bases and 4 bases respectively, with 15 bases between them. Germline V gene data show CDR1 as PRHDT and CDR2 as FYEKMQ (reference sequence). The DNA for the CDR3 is TGTGCCAGCAGCCTGTCCGGGGCAGAATACAATGAGCAGTTCTTC. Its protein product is CASSLSGAEYNEQFF.

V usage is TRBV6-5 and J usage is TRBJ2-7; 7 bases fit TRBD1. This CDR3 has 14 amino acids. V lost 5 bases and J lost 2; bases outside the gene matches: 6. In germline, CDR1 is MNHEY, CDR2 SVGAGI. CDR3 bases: TGTGCCAGCAGTACAGGACAGGCGGCCTACGAGCAGTACTTC. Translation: CASSTGQAAYEQYF.

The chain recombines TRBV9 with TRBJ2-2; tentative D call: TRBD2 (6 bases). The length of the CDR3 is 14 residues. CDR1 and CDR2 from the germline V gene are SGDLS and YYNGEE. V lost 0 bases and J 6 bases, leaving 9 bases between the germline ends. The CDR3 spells CASSVGTGAGELFF. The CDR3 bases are TGTGCCAGCAGCGTAGGGACGGGGGCCGGGGAGCTGTTTTTT.

The CDR3 region has the DNA TGCAGTGCTACTGGGACTAGCGGTAATGCAGATACGCAGTATTTT. It is translated as CSATGTSGNADTQYF. This chain links TRBV20-1 with TRBJ2-3; 11 nucleotides line up with TRBD2. The CDR3 covers 15 residues. Germline assignment: CDR1 DFQATT and CDR2 SNEGSKA (reference sequence). Trimming at V came to 4 bases and at J to 4 bases, leaving 7 bases not matched to a gene.

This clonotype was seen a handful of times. The CDR3 coding sequence is TGTGCCAGCTCACAGGGATTAGGTACGCAGCAGTACTTC. Its protein product is CASSQGLGTQQYF. The rearrangement uses TRBV18 and TRBJ2-7; D remains ambiguous. The V end was cut by 4 bases, the J end by 8 bases, with 15 bases between. CDR3 size: 13 residues. Germline CDR1 is KGHSH and CDR2 is LQKENI.

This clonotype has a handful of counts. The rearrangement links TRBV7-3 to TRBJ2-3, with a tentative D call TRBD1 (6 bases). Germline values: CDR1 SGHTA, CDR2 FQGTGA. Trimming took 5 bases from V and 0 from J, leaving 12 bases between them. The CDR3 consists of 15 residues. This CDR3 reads CASSPSRGSTDTQYF. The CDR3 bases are TGTGCCAGCAGCCCCTCCAGGGGCAGCACAGATACGCAGTATTTT.

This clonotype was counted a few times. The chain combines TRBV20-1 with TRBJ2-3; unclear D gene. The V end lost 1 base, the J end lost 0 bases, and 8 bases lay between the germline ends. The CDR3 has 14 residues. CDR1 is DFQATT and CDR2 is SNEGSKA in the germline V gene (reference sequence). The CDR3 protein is CSARGTPSTDTQYF. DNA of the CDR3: TGCAGTGCTAGAGGGACCCCTAGCACAGATACGCAGTATTTT.

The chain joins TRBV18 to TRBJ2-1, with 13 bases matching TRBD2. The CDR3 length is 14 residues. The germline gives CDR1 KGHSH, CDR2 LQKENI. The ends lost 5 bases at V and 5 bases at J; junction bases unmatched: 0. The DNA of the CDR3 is TGTGCCAGCTCAGGGACTAGCGGGGACAATGAGCAGTTCTTC. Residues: CASSGTSGDNEQFF. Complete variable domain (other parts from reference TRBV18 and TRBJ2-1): NAGVMQNPRHLVRRRGQEARLRCSPMKGHSHVYWYRQLPEEGLKFMVYLQKENIIDESGMPKERFSAEFPKEGPSILRIQQVVRGDSAAYFCASSGTSGDNEQFFGPGTRLTVL.

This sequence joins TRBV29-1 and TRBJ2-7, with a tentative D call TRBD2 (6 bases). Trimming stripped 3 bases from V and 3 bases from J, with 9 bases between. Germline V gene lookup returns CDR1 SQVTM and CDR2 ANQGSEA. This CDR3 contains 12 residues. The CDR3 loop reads CSVDGGNYEQYF. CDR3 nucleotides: TGCAGCGTTGATGGGGGGAACTACGAGCAGTACTTC.

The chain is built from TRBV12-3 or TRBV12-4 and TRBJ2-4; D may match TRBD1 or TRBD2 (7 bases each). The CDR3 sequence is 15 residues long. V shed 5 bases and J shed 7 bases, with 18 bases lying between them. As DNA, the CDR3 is TGTGCCAGCAGTCCCCCCAGGGGGGGCGATAACATTCAGTACTTC. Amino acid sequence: CASSPPRGGDNIQYF.

For the CDR3, the DNA is TGTGCCAGCTCACCGAGCGTGGGGTACAATGAGCAGTTCTTC. This encodes CASSPSVGYNEQFF. The J gene is TRBJ2-1, the V gene TRBV18; D not resolved. Trimming removed 3 bases from V and 4 bases from J, with 10 bases in between. Germline CDR1 KGHSH, CDR2 LQKENI. The CDR3 runs to 14 residues. Combining the CDR3 with reference TRBV18 and TRBJ2-1 gives the whole variable domain NAGVMQNPRHLVRRRGQEARLRCSPMKGHSHVYWYRQLPEEGLKFMVYLQKENIIDESGMPKERFSAEFPKEGPSILRIQQVVRGDSAAYFCASSPSVGYNEQFFGPGTRLTVL.

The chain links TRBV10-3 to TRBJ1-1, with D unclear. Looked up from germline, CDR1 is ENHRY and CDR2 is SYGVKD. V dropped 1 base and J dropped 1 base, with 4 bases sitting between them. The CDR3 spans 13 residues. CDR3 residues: CAISEYQNTEAFF. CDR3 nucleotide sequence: TGTGCCATCAGTGAGTACCAGAACACTGAAGCTTTCTTT.

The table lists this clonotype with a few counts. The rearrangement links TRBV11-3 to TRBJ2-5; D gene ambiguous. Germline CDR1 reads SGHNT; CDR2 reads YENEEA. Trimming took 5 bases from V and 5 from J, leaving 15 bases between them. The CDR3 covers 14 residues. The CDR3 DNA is TGTGCCAGCAGCCCCCGGACGGAAGGGGAGACCCAGTACTTC. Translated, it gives CASSPRTEGETQYF.

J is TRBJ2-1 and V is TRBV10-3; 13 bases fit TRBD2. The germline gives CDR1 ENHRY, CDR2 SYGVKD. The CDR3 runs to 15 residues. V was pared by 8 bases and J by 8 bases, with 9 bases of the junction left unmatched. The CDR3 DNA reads TGTGCCATCGGAGAGAGACTAGCGGGAGGCGATGAGCAGTTCTTC. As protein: CAIGERLAGGDEQFF.

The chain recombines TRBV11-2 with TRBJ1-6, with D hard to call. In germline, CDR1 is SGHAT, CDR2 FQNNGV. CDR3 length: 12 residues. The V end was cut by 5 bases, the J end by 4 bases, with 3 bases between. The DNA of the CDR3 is TGTGCCAGCAGCCAATATAATTCACCCCTCCACTTT. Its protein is CASSQYNSPLHF.

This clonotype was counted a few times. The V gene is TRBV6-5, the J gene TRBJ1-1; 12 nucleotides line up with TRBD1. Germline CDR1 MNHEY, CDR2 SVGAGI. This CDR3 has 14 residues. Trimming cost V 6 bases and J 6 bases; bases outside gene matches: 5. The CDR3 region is CASSQGTGGSEAFF. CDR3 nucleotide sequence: TGTGCCAGCAGCCAGGGGACAGGGGGCTCTGAAGCTTTCTTT.

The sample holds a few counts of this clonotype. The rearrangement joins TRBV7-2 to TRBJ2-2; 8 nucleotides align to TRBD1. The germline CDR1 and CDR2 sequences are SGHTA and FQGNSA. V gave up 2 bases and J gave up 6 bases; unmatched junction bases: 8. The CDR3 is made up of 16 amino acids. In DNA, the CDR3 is TGTGCCAGCAGCTTATTCGGACAGGGAGTTCCCGGGGAGCTGTTTTTT. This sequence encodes CASSLFGQGVPGELFF.